The 14 T cell receptor beta chains below come from one sample, sequenced in a study of T-cell memory formation after mild COVID-19. TCRdb processed the 5' RACE reads anew with MiXCR; each CDR3 protein has one entry. The sample comprises roughly 300,000 distinct CDR3 sequences, less than 9.5% of which are singletons, and less than 25% rests with the top ten. The sequenced material came from PBMCs or a T cell subset sorted from them (not recorded which). The receptors originated from a man younger than 30 who had mild COVID-19 (a few samples of this study predate the infection). Cell type and time point are not known.

This clonotype has at least ten counts. This sequence joins TRBV5-1 and TRBJ2-7; 9 bases agree with TRBD2. CDR1 is SGHRS and CDR2 is YFSETQ in the germline V gene. The CDR3 runs to 15 residues. V trimming: 4 bases; J trimming: 1 base; junction bases outside the gene matches: 6. CDR3 sequence reads: CASSQAGGSSYEQYF. The CDR3 DNA sequence: TGCGCCAGCAGCCAAGCGGGGGGTTCGTCCTACGAGCAGTACTTC.

This clonotype occurred a few times. This chain's CDR3 is CASSLYRLADQETQYF. DNA of the CDR3: TGTGCCAGCAGCTTATACCGACTAGCGGACCAAGAGACCCAGTACTTC. The chain joins TRBV7-8 to TRBJ2-5; 9 nucleotides line up with TRBD2. Germline loops: CDR1 SGHVS, CDR2 FQNEAQ. This CDR3 is built from 16 residues. J gave up 0 bases and V 2 bases, and 4 bases lay outside the gene matches.

The rearrangement uses TRBV2 and TRBJ2-1; no reliable D call. The CDR3 is 14 residues long. V was shortened by 3 bases and J by 3 bases, with 9 bases between the two germline ends. CDR1 and CDR2 (germline): SNHLY, FYNNEI. The CDR3 protein is CASSEMTVYNEQFF. CDR3 nucleotides: TGTGCCAGCAGTGAGATGACGGTCTACAATGAGCAGTTCTTC. The full variable domain, in which reference TRBV2 and TRBJ2-1 provide the parts outside the CDR3, is EPEVTQTPSHQVTQMGQEVILRCVPISNHLYFYWYRQILGQKVEFLVSFYNNEISEKSEIFDDQFSVERPDGSNFTLKIRSTKLEDSAMYFCASSEMTVYNEQFFGPGTRLTVL.

The chain combines TRBV19 with TRBJ2-1, with 7 positions matching TRBD1. Germline V gives CDR1 LNHDA, CDR2 SQIVND (reference sequence). J lost 5 bases, V lost 9 bases, and 10 bases had no gene match. The CDR3 extends over 14 amino acids. CDR3 sequence reads: CASRDSQAHNEQFF. The CDR3 region has the DNA TGTGCCAGCCGGGACAGTCAGGCACACAATGAGCAGTTCTTC.

The genes are TRBV4-3 and TRBJ2-7; D remains ambiguous. The CDR3 spans 14 residues. Trimming removed 1 base from V and 5 bases from J, with 12 bases in between. Germline CDR1 reads LGHNA; CDR2 reads YSLEER. The CDR3 DNA sequence: TGCGCCAGCAGCCAAGGCCCCGTGGCCCACGAGCAGTACTTC. The encoded protein is CASSQGPVAHEQYF.

This clonotype was counted many times. The chain is built from TRBV13 and TRBJ2-7; D is unresolved. The V end was cut by 0 bases, the J end by 7 bases, with 10 bases between. The CDR3 has 13 residues. Germline V gene sequence: CDR1 PRHDT, CDR2 FYEKMQ (reference sequence). The DNA of the CDR3 is TGTGCCAGCAGCTTAGGCGTCGTAGGAGAGCAGTACTTC. Translated, it gives CASSLGVVGEQYF.

This clonotype was seen at least ten times. The V call is TRBV12-3 or TRBV12-4, the J call TRBJ1-2; D is undetermined. This CDR3 contains 13 residues. V dropped 3 bases and J dropped 0 bases, with 5 bases sitting between them. The CDR3 DNA follows: TGTGCCAGCAGTTTTACCTCTAACTATGGCTACACCTTC. Residues: CASSFTSNYGYTF.

This clonotype occurred a few times. The V gene is TRBV5-1, the J gene TRBJ2-3; no definite D call. Per germline, CDR1 SGHRS and CDR2 YFSETQ. The CDR3 covers 15 residues. V lost 4 bases to trimming and J lost 0 bases, with 12 bases between them. CDR3: CASSTDFSSTDTQYF. DNA for the CDR3: TGCGCCAGCAGCACAGACTTTTCCAGCACAGATACGCAGTATTTT.

This clonotype was detected only a few times. The CDR3 coding sequence is TGTGCCATCAGTGAGTCGAGGGACGGCACATGGGACACTGAAGCTTTCTTT. It is translated as CAISESRDGTWDTEAFF. The chain carries TRBV10-3 and TRBJ1-1; the D gene is possibly TRBD1 (5 bases). This CDR3 region has 17 residues. CDR1 is ENHRY, CDR2 SYGVKD, per germline. V lost 0 bases and J lost 3, with 17 bases in between.

This clonotype has a handful of counts. CDR3 sequence (DNA): TGTGCCAGCAGCCGGACAGAAGTAAATGAAAAACTGTTTTTT. Protein: CASSRTEVNEKLFF. V gene TRBV14 combines with J gene TRBJ1-4, with TRBD1 as a possible D gene (6 bases). Per the germline V gene, CDR1 is SGHDN and CDR2 is FVKESK. With 4 bases removed from V and 5 bases from J, the gap between germline ends came to 11 bases. The CDR3 runs to 14 residues.

This clonotype has just a few counts. The chain joins TRBV7-3 to TRBJ1-1, with a weak D call TRBD1 (6 bases). Germline CDR1 is SGHTA and CDR2 is FQGTGA. Trimming took 5 bases from V and 4 from J, leaving 20 bases between them. CDR3 length: 16 residues. CDR3 nucleotide sequence: TGTGCCAGCAGCCCGGCGGGGGCTCCAGCCGGCACTGAAGCTTTCTTT. This sequence encodes CASSPAGAPAGTEAFF.

This clonotype was recorded a few times. The V call is TRBV4-1, the J call TRBJ2-7; possible D gene TRBD1, 6 bases. In germline, CDR1 is MGHRA, CDR2 YSYEKL. The CDR3 covers 15 residues. Trimming pared 3 bases from V and 2 bases from J, leaving 14 bases between. CDR3 DNA: TGCGCCAGCAGCCAGACAGGCAACAGTCCCTACGAGCAGTACTTC. It translates to CASSQTGNSPYEQYF.

In this sample, this clonotype turned up many times. This chain links TRBV25-1 with TRBJ2-5, with 7 bases lining up with TRBD2. With 3 bases clipped from V and 3 bases from J, the junction kept 10 bases outside the gene matches. The CDR3 has 16 residues. Germline CDR1 and CDR2: MGHDK and SYGVNS. CDR3: CASSDPFSGGKETQYF. The CDR3 DNA sequence: TGTGCCAGCAGTGATCCGTTTTCGGGGGGAAAAGAGACCCAGTACTTC.

This clonotype was seen only a few times. The V gene is TRBV23-1, the J gene TRBJ1-5; a weak D match, TRBD1 (5 bases). TRBV23-1 is an open reading frame, and its role is uncertain. Trimming stripped 2 bases from V and 9 bases from J, with 17 bases between. This CDR3 has 15 residues. CDR3 region: CASSQPSAQGRPQHF. Written as DNA, the CDR3 is TGCGCCAGCAGTCAACCGTCCGCCCAGGGTCGGCCCCAGCATTTT.